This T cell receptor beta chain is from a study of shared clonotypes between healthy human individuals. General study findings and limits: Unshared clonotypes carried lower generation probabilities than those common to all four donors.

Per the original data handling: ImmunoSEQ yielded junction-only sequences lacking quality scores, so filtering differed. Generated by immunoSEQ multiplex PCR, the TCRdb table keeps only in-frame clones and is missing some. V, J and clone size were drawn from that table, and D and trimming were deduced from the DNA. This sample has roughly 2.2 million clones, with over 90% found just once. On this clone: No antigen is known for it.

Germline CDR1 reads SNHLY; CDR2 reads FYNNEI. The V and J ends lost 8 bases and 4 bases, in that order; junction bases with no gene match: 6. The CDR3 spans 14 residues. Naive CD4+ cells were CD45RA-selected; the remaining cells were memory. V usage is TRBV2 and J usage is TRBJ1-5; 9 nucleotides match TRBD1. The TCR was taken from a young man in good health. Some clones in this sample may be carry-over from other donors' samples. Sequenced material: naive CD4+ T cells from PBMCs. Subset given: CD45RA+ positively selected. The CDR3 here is CASGGTGPNQPQHF. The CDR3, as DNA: TGTGCCAGCGGAGGGACAGGGCCTAATCAGCCCCAGCATTTT.